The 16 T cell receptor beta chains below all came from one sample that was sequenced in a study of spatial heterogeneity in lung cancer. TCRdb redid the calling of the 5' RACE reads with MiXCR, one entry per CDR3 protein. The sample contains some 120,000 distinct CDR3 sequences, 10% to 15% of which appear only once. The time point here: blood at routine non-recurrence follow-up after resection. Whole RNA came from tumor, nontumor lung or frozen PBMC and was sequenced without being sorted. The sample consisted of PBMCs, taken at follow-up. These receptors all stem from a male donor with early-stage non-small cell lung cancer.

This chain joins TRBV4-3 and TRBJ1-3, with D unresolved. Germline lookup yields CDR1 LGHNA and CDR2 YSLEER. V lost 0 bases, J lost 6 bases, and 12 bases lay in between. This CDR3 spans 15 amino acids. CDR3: CASSQDPVQANTIYF. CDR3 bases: TGCGCCAGCAGCCAAGATCCAGTCCAGGCAAACACCATATATTTT.

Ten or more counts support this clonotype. CDR3 nucleotide sequence: TGTGCCAGCACCGTGGACAGTCTCCACGAGCAGTACTTC. Its translation is CASTVDSLHEQYF. The genes are TRBV6-2 or TRBV6-3 and TRBJ2-7; D is possibly TRBD1 (6 bases). Trimming removed 7 bases at V and 5 bases at J, with 15 bases between. CDR1 MNHEY and CDR2 SVGEGT come from the germline V gene. The CDR3 contains 13 residues.

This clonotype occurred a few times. The CDR3 reads CASSLRLYEQFF. In nucleotides, the CDR3 is TGTGCCAGCAGTTTACGCCTCTATGAGCAGTTCTTC. The chain uses TRBV28 and TRBJ2-1; D unclear. Trimming stripped 2 bases from V and 8 bases from J, with 7 bases between. The CDR3 length is 12 residues. Germline assignment: CDR1 MDHEN and CDR2 SYDVKM.

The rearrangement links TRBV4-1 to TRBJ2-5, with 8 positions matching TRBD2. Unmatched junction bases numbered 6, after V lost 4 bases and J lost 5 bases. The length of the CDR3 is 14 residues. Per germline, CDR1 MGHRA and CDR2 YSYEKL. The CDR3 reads CASSLWTSQETQYF. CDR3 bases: TGCGCCAGCAGCCTCTGGACTAGCCAGGAGACCCAGTACTTC.

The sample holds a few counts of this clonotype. CDR3 nucleotides: TGTGCCAGCACTTATGGGGAGACCCAGTACTTC. The encoded protein is CASTYGETQYF. The chain couples TRBV11-2 to TRBJ2-5; no clear D gene. Between the trimmed V and J ends, which lost 7 bases and 5 bases, there was a span of 8 bases. Germline-derived CDR1 and CDR2 are SGHAT and FQNNGV. The CDR3 loop spans 11 amino acids.

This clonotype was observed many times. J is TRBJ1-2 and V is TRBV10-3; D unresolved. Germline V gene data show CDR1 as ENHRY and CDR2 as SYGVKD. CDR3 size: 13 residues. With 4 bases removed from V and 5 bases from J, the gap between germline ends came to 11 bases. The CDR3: CAISGERRYGYTF. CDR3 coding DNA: TGTGCCATCAGTGGAGAGAGAAGGTATGGCTACACCTTC.

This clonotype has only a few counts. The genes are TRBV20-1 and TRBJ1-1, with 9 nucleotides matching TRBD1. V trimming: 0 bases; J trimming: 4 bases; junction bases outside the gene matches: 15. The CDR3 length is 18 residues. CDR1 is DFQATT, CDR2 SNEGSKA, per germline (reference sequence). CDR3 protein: CSARDLRGQGSGFTEAFF. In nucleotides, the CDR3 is TGCAGTGCTAGAGATCTAAGGGGACAGGGATCAGGGTTCACTGAAGCTTTCTTT.

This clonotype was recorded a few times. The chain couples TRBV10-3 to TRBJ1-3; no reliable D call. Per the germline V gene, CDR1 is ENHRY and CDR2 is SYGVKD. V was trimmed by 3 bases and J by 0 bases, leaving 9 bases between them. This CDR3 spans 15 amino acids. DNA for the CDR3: TGTGCCATCAGTGAAAGGCAGAGCTCTGGAAACACCATATATTTT. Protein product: CAISERQSSGNTIYF.

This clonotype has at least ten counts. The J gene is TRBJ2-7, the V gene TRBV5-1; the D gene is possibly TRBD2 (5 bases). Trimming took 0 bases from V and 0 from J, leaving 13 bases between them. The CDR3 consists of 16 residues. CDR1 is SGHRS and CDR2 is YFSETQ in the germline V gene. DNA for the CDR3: TGCGCCAGCAGCTTGGACCCGGGTGGGAGCTCCTACGAGCAGTACTTC. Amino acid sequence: CASSLDPGGSSYEQYF. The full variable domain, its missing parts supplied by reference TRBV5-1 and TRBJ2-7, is KAGVTQTPRYLIKTRGQQVTLSCSPISGHRSVSWYQQTPGQGLQFLFEYFSETQRNKGNFPGRFSGRQFSNSRSEMNVSTLELGDSALYLCASSLDPGGSSYEQYFGPGTRLTVT.

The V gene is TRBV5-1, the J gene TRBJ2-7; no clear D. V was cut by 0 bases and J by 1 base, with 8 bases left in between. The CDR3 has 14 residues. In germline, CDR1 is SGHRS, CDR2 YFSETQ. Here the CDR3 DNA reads TGCGCCAGCAGCTTGGACTACAGATCCTACGAGCAGTACTTC. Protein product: CASSLDYRSYEQYF. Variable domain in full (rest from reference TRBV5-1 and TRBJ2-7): KAGVTQTPRYLIKTRGQQVTLSCSPISGHRSVSWYQQTPGQGLQFLFEYFSETQRNKGNFPGRFSGRQFSNSRSEMNVSTLELGDSALYLCASSLDYRSYEQYFGPGTRLTVT.

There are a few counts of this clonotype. The CDR3 region is CASSRTGMATNEKLFF. In nucleotides, the CDR3 is TGTGCCAGCAGCCGCACAGGAATGGCCACTAATGAAAAACTGTTTTTT. The chain links TRBV14 to TRBJ1-4; maybe TRBD1 (5 bases). Germline V CDR1 and CDR2: SGHDN, FVKESK. CDR3 length equals 16 residues. V was pared by 4 bases and J by 2 bases, with 14 bases between.

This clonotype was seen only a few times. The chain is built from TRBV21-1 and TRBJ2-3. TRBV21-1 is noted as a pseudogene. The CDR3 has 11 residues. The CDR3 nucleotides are TGTGCCAGCCTAGACAAGCATACGCAGTATTTT. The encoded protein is CASLDKHTQYF.

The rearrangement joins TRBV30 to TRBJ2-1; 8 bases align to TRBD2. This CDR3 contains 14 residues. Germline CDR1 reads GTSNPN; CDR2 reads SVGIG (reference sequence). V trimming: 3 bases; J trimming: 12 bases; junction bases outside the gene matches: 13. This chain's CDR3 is CAWRSSGGPSGQFF. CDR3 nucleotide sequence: TGTGCCTGGAGGTCCAGCGGGGGTCCGAGTGGGCAGTTCTTC.

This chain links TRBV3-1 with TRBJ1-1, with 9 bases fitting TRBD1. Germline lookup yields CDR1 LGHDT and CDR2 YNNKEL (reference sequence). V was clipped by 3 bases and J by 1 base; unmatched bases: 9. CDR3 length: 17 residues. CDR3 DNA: TGTGCCAGCAGCCACCATGGGACAGGGCGTACGAACACTGAAGCTTTCTTT. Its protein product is CASSHHGTGRTNTEAFF.

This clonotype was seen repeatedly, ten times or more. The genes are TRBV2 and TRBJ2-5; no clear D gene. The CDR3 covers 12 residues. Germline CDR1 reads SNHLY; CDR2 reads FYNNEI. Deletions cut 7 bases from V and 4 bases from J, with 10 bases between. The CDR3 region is CASKLRGETQYF. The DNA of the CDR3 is TGTGCCAGCAAGCTTAGAGGAGAGACCCAGTACTTC.

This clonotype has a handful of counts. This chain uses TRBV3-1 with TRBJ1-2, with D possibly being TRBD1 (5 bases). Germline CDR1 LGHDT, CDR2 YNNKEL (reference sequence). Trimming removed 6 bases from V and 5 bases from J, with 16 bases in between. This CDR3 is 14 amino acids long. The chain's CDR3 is CASRPGASTYGYTF. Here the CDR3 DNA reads TGTGCCAGCAGGCCCGGGGCAAGTACTTATGGCTACACCTTC. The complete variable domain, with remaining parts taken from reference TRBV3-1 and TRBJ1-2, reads DTAVSQTPKYLVTQMGNDKSIKCEQNLGHDTMYWYKQDSKKFLKIMFSYNNKELIINETVPNRFSPKSPDKAHLNLHINSLELGDSAVYFCASRPGASTYGYTFGSGTRLTVV.